What follows are 30 T cell receptor beta chains derived from one specimen sequenced in a study of response to subunit inactivated influenza vaccine. TCRdb called the RT-PCR reads again in MiXCR, with one record for every CDR3 protein. The repertoire has around 480,000 distinct CDR3 sequences, 9.5% to 13% of them found once; the top ten carry approximately 12%. The source was PBMCs from blood, collected about 40 days after vaccination. Receptor source: a man in his forties or fifties who received an inactivated influenza vaccine.

This clonotype was seen a few times. The CDR3 here is CASSLVERGLSPLHF. The CDR3 coding sequence is TGTGCCAGCAGCTTAGTGGAGAGGGGGCTTTCACCCCTCCACTTT. The chain links TRBV7-8 to TRBJ1-6; 7 bases line up with TRBD1. The junction had 6 bases not matched to a gene; V was cut back by 1 base and J by 9 bases. In germline, CDR1 is SGHVS, CDR2 FQNEAQ. The CDR3 covers 15 residues.

V and J are TRBV6-2 or TRBV6-3 and TRBJ2-2; D might be TRBD1 (5 bases). V shed 7 bases and J shed 4 bases, with 10 bases lying between them. This CDR3 spans 13 amino acids. CDR1 is MNHEY and CDR2 is SVGEGT in the germline V gene. The CDR3 sequence: CASNDRATGELFF. CDR3 coding DNA: TGTGCCAGCAACGACAGAGCCACCGGGGAGCTGTTTTTT.

In its sample, this clonotype was seen many times. The DNA of the CDR3 is TGCGCCAGCAGCTTGAGCTCCGGTAGTAATTCACCCCTCCACTTT. Protein product: CASSLSSGSNSPLHF. The gene calls are TRBV5-1 and TRBJ1-6; D is uncertain. This CDR3 spans 15 amino acids. With 1 base removed from V and 6 bases from J, the gap between germline ends came to 11 bases. From germline, CDR1 is SGHRS and CDR2 YFSETQ.

This clonotype was observed at least ten times. CDR3 sequence: CASSQEDDILNTEAFF. The CDR3 nucleotides read TGTGCCAGCAGCCAAGAAGATGACATATTGAACACTGAAGCTTTCTTT. This chain links TRBV4-2 with TRBJ1-1, with D unclear. CDR1 LGHNA and CDR2 YNFKEQ come from the germline V gene. Trimming removed 0 bases at V and 0 bases at J, with 11 bases between. This CDR3 is built from 16 residues.

In this sample, this clonotype turned up a few times. This chain connects TRBV24-1 to TRBJ2-7, with TRBD1 matching over 8 bases. Looked up from germline, CDR1 is KGHDR and CDR2 is SFDVKD. The CDR3 totals 16 residues. The V segment lost 2 bases and the J segment 5 bases; nucleotides outside the gene matches: 10. The CDR3 sequence: CATSDWTGKVCNEQYF. CDR3 nucleotide sequence: TGTGCCACCAGTGATTGGACAGGGAAAGTATGTAACGAGCAGTACTTC.

About this clonotype itself: This may be a read error: a much more frequent sequence differs by one nucleotide. The chain is built from TRBV6-5 and TRBJ2-5; D is perhaps TRBD2 (6 bases). CDR3 length: 12 amino acids. Germline CDR1 and CDR2: MNHEY and SVGAGI. V gave up 8 bases and J gave up 4 bases, with 11 bases separating them. This CDR3 reads CASRGMAETQYF. In DNA form, the CDR3 reads TGTGCCAGCCGGGGGATGGCAGAGACCCAGTACTTC.

The rearrangement links TRBV6-1 to TRBJ1-5; maybe TRBD1 (5 bases). CDR1 and CDR2 (germline): MNHNS, SASEGT. V was pared by 8 bases and J by 8 bases, with 16 bases between. The CDR3 runs to 13 residues. CDR3 sequence (DNA): TGTGCCAGCGGAGACGGCCGAGGGGAGCCCCAGCATTTT. This gives the protein CASGDGRGEPQHF.

This clonotype has a count of ten or more. The V gene is TRBV5-1, the J gene TRBJ1-3; TRBD1 aligns across 7 bases. CDR3 length equals 18 residues. Germline assignment: CDR1 SGHRS and CDR2 YFSETQ. Trimming at V came to 0 bases and at J to 0 bases, leaving 9 bases not matched to a gene. CDR3 in amino acids: CASSLVGTVLGSGNTIYF. DNA for the CDR3: TGCGCCAGCAGCTTGGTCGGGACAGTTCTCGGCTCTGGAAACACCATATATTTT.

This clonotype came up many times. The chain uses TRBV12-3 or TRBV12-4 and TRBJ2-3; no clear D. Trimming shortened V by 3 bases and J by 6 bases, and 7 bases separated the two germline ends. The CDR3 covers 12 residues. CDR3 in DNA: TGTGCCAGCAGTTTCCACATTGATACGCAGTATTTT. It encodes CASSFHIDTQYF.

There are many counts of this clonotype. The rearrangement uses TRBV29-1 and TRBJ2-1; unclear D gene. Germline V lookup: CDR1 SQVTM, CDR2 ANQGSEA. Trimming took 3 bases from V and 8 from J, leaving 8 bases between them. The CDR3 loop spans 11 amino acids. The CDR3 DNA reads as TGCAGCGTTGAGATCCACTATGAGCAGTTCTTC. Its protein is CSVEIHYEQFF.

This clonotype occurred a few times. This chain connects TRBV18 to TRBJ1-5, with 9 nucleotides matching TRBD1. With V trimmed by 0 bases and J by 6 bases, 9 bases remained unmatched. The germline V gene encodes CDR1 KGHSH and CDR2 LQKENI. The CDR3 extends over 17 amino acids. The DNA of the CDR3 is TGTGCCAGCTCACCACCGGGGGGACAGGGAGAGGTTCAGCCCCAGCATTTT. This encodes CASSPPGGQGEVQPQHF.

This clonotype was found a few times. This chain uses TRBV20-1 with TRBJ1-6; 7 nucleotides align to TRBD1. The CDR3 sequence is 14 residues long. After removal of 3 bases from V and 2 bases from J, the junction contained 1 base not matched to a gene. The germline V gene has CDR1 DFQATT and CDR2 SNEGSKA (reference sequence). CDR3 region: CSASTGAYNSPLHF. CDR3 in DNA: TGCAGTGCTAGTACAGGGGCCTATAATTCACCCCTCCACTTT.

This rearrangement joins TRBV11-2 to TRBJ2-7; 7 bases are a match to TRBD1. CDR1 SGHAT and CDR2 FQNNGV come from the germline V gene. With V trimmed by 4 bases and J by 4 bases, 10 bases remained unmatched. The CDR3 spans 15 residues. CDR3 residues: CASSYSSRQGYEQYF. The CDR3 nucleotides read TGTGCCAGCAGCTACTCCTCCCGACAGGGTTACGAGCAGTACTTC.

This clonotype was counted a few times. The V gene is TRBV27, the J gene TRBJ1-1; no definite D call. The length of the CDR3 is 13 residues. The V gene's germline CDR1 is MNHEY and CDR2 SMNVEV (reference sequence). The V end was cut by 4 bases, the J end by 3 bases, with 9 bases between. The CDR3 loop reads CASSSGLDTEAFF. The CDR3 DNA follows: TGTGCCAGCAGTTCAGGTTTGGACACTGAAGCTTTCTTT.

This clonotype was observed a handful of times. The rearrangement joins TRBV3-1 to TRBJ2-3; D is ambiguous. Germline CDR1 and CDR2: LGHDT and YNNKEL (reference sequence). The CDR3 totals 13 residues. V lost 0 bases to trimming and J lost 6 bases, with 7 bases between them. CDR3 amino acids: CASSQDGWDTQYF. CDR3 DNA sequence: TGTGCCAGCAGCCAAGATGGGTGGGATACGCAGTATTTT.

This clonotype showed up many times. The V call is TRBV7-2, the J call TRBJ2-5; 8 bases match TRBD1. CDR3 length equals 13 residues. With 4 bases clipped from V and 3 bases from J, the junction kept 1 base outside the gene matches. Germline CDR1 reads SGHTA; CDR2 reads FQGNSA. The CDR3 sequence: CASSSDREETQYF. CDR3 sequence (DNA): TGTGCCAGCAGCTCGGACAGGGAAGAGACCCAGTACTTC.

V usage is TRBV6-5 and J usage is TRBJ1-3; D is ambiguous. V lost 0 bases and J lost 2, with 5 bases in between. The CDR3 runs to 14 residues. CDR1 and CDR2 from the germline V gene are MNHEY and SVGAGI. The CDR3 coding sequence is TGTGCCAGCAGTTACTCGATGGCTGGAAACACCATATATTTT. Its translation is CASSYSMAGNTIYF.

This clonotype was counted ten times or more. The chain has TRBV29-1 and TRBJ1-2; TRBD1 is a possible D gene (5 bases). The CDR3 contains 13 residues. CDR1 is SQVTM and CDR2 is ANQGSEA in the germline V gene. V shed 2 bases and J shed 5 bases, with 12 bases lying between them. The CDR3 nucleotides read TGCAGCGTTGAAACGGGGCGAAGATATGGCTACACCTTC. Translated: CSVETGRRYGYTF.

The J gene is TRBJ1-6, the V gene TRBV3-1; 8 bases are a match to TRBD1. The CDR3 extends over 15 amino acids. The germline V gene encodes CDR1 LGHDT and CDR2 YNNKEL (reference sequence). The junction had 6 bases not matched to a gene; V was cut back by 5 bases and J by 6 bases. In DNA form, the CDR3 reads TGTGCCAGCAGCTCACGGACAGGGTTTAATTCACCCCTCCACTTT. Translated, it gives CASSSRTGFNSPLHF.

The V and J genes are TRBV15 and TRBJ2-5; D unresolved. The germline CDR1 and CDR2 sequences are LNHNV and YYDKDF (reference sequence). This CDR3 region has 14 residues. Trimming removed 3 bases at V and 5 bases at J, with 13 bases between. The CDR3 protein is CATSSSDFRETQYF. Here the CDR3 DNA reads TGTGCCACCAGCAGCAGCGATTTTAGGGAGACCCAGTACTTC. Looking up the rest from reference TRBV15 and TRBJ2-5 gives the full variable domain: DAMVIQNPRYQVTQFGKPVTLSCSQTLNHNVMYWYQQKSSQAPKLLFHYYDKDFNNEADTPDNFQSRRPNTSFCFLDIRSPGLGDTAMYLCATSSSDFRETQYFGPGTRLLVL.

In this sample, this clonotype turned up once. The V gene is TRBV5-1, the J gene TRBJ2-2; perhaps TRBD2 as D (6 bases). The CDR3 spans 15 residues. V was trimmed by 3 bases and J by 3 bases, leaving 12 bases between them. Germline assignment: CDR1 SGHRS and CDR2 YFSETQ. The CDR3 loop is CASSWSPGDTGELFF. The CDR3 region has the DNA TGCGCCAGCAGCTGGAGTCCGGGAGACACCGGGGAGCTGTTTTTT.

Comment on this clonotype: One end of the junction varies from germline; a read error may be responsible. The rearrangement joins TRBV12-3 or TRBV12-4 to TRBJ1-2; 7 bases align to TRBD1. CDR3 length: 13 residues. Here the CDR3 reads CASSVNRDRALSF. Here the CDR3 DNA reads TGTGCCAGCAGCGTTAACCGCGACAGGGCCCTCTCCTTC.

Ten or more counts support this clonotype. The rearrangement joins TRBV20-1 to TRBJ2-3; 11 bases agree with TRBD2. CDR1 is DFQATT, CDR2 SNEGSKA, per germline (reference sequence). This CDR3 has 15 amino acids. V trimming: 5 bases; J trimming: 2 bases; junction bases outside the gene matches: 6. The CDR3 bases are TGCAGTGCTGGGCGACTAGCGGGACTCACAGATACGCAGTATTTT. Its translation is CSAGRLAGLTDTQYF.

This clonotype is a singleton in its sample. The chain combines TRBV29-1 with TRBJ2-5; TRBD2 matches 8 bases. V shed 6 bases, J shed 4 bases, and the junction held 10 bases outside the gene matches. The germline CDR1 and CDR2 sequences are SQVTM and ANQGSEA. This CDR3 region has 14 residues. The CDR3 DNA follows: TGCAGCGTCCCTGCGGGGGGCCGAGGAGAGACCCAGTACTTC. The encoded protein is CSVPAGGRGETQYF.

This clonotype has a handful of counts. The chain recombines TRBV6-2 or TRBV6-3 with TRBJ2-2; D might be TRBD2 (6 bases). The CDR3 is 17 residues long. Germline CDR1 reads MNHEY; CDR2 reads SVGEGT. The V and J ends lost 5 bases and 4 bases respectively, with 20 bases between them. CDR3 sequence (DNA): TGTGCCAGCAGTCCTCACCCTCCTAGCGTCGGCACCGGGGAGCTGTTTTTT. Protein product: CASSPHPPSVGTGELFF.

This clonotype has a count of ten or more. The rearrangement links TRBV5-1 to TRBJ1-5, with unresolved D. This CDR3 has 15 residues. Trimming cost V 0 bases and J 2 bases, with 9 bases left between them. Germline values: CDR1 SGHRS, CDR2 YFSETQ. CDR3 region: CASSLDGLGNQPQHF. The CDR3 nucleotides read TGCGCCAGCAGCTTGGACGGGCTTGGCAATCAGCCCCAGCATTTT.

The rearrangement uses TRBV5-1 and TRBJ2-1; D is ambiguous. The V and J ends lost 0 bases and 1 base respectively, with 8 bases between them. Germline lookup yields CDR1 SGHRS and CDR2 YFSETQ. The CDR3 sequence is 15 residues long. CDR3 sequence (DNA): TGCGCCAGCAGCTTGGGAGTAGAATCCTACAATGAGCAGTTCTTC. Translating it yields CASSLGVESYNEQFF.

This chain joins TRBV24-1 and TRBJ2-1; the D gene is possibly TRBD1 (5 bases). Germline CDR1 KGHDR, CDR2 SFDVKD. The V and J ends lost 2 bases and 7 bases respectively, with 11 bases between them. The CDR3 contains 14 residues. For the CDR3, the DNA is TGTGCCACCAGTGATTCTCAGGGTACGAATGAGCAGTTCTTC. Amino acid sequence: CATSDSQGTNEQFF.

The chain couples TRBV4-2 to TRBJ2-1, with D possibly being TRBD2 (5 bases). The ends were cut back, 0 bases at V and 9 bases at J, with 15 bases in the middle. Per germline, CDR1 LGHNA and CDR2 YNFKEQ. The CDR3 totals 15 residues. DNA for the CDR3: TGTGCCAGCAGCCAAGAGGGGTCCCGGGCGGGTGAGCAGTTCTTC. This gives the protein CASSQEGSRAGEQFF.

Only a few counts were recorded for this clonotype. J is TRBJ2-5 and V is TRBV7-2; 14 nucleotides align to TRBD2. V lost 4 bases to trimming and J lost 4 bases; unmatched junction nucleotides: 5. This CDR3 is 16 amino acids long. Germline V CDR1 and CDR2: SGHTA, FQGNSA. As DNA, the CDR3 is TGTGCCAGCAGCTCTCGACTAGCGGGGGGGCCAGAGACCCAGTACTTC. Its translation: CASSSRLAGGPETQYF.